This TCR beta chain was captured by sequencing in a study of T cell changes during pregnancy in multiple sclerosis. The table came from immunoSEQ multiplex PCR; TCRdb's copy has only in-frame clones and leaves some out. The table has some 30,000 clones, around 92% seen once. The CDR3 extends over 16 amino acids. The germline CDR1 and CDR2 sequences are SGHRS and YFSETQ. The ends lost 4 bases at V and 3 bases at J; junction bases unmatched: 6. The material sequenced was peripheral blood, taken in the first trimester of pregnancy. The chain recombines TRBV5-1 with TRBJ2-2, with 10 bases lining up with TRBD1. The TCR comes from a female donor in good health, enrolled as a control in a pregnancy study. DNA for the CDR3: TGCGCCAGCAGCAATCTGGACAGGGGGGACACCGGGGAGCTGTTTTTT. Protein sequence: CASSNLDRGDTGELFF.